This TCR beta chain was sequenced for a study of blood T cell repertoires in COVID-19. About the research overall: Nucleic acid was either cDNA or gDNA, and it came from T cells, B-cell-depleted T cells, or PBMCs.

In the study's own analysis: Estimation of nucleated cell counts relied on the amplification of reference gene primers. The data were produced by immunoSEQ multiplex PCR, yet TCRdb's version contains in-frame clones alone and is incomplete. The V and J calls and the clone size are those of that table, but D and trimming were determined from the DNA. The sample has roughly 150,000 clones, roughly 85% seen once; the top ten hold less than 10%. The CDR3 is 18 residues long. Per the germline V gene, CDR1 is SGHRS and CDR2 is YFSETQ. The V segment lost 2 bases and the J segment 0 bases; nucleotides outside the gene matches: 10.

The clonotype originates from a woman between 55 and 75 years old with COVID-19, enrolled during active disease. Sequencing was carried out using peripheral blood. J is TRBJ1-3 and V is TRBV5-1; 8 nucleotides line up with TRBD1. The CDR3 DNA reads TGCGCCAGCAGCTTCACCGGGACAGGAATATCCTCTGGAAACACCATATATTTT. Translated: CASSFTGTGISSGNTIYF.